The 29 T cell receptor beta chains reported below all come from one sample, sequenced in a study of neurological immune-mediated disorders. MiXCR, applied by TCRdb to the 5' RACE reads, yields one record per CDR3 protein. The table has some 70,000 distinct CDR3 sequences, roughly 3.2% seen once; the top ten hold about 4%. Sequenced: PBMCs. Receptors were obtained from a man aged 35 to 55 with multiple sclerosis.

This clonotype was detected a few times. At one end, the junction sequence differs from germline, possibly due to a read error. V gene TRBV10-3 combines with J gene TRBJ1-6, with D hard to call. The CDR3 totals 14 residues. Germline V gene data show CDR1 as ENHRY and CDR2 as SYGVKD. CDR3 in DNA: TGTGCCACGGGCCGGGAGGTTGAAAATTCAACCCTCAACTTT. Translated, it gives CATGREVENSTLNF.

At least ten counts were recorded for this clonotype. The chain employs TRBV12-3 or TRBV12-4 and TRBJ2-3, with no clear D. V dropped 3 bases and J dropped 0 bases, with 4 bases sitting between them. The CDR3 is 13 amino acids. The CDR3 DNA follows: TGTGCCAGCAGTTTTGCTAGCACAGATACGCAGTATTTT. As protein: CASSFASTDTQYF.

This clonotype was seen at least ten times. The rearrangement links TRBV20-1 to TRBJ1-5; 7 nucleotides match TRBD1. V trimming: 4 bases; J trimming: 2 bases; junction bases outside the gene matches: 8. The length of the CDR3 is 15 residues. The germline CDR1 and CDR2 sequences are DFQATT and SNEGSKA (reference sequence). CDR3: CSAIRQGGGNQPQHF. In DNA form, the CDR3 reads TGCAGTGCTATTCGACAGGGAGGTGGCAATCAGCCCCAGCATTTT.

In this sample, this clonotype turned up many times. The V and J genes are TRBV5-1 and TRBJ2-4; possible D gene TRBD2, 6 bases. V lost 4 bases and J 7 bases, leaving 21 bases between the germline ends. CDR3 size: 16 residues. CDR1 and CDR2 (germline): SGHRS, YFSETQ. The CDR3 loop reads CASSPIPGLTRNIQYF. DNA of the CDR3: TGCGCCAGCAGCCCAATCCCGGGACTGACGAGGAACATTCAGTACTTC.

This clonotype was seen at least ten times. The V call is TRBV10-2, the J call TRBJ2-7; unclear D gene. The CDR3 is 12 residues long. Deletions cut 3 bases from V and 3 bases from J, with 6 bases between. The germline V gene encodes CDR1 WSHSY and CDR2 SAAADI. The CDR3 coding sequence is TGCGCCAGCAGTGATTCTAGCTACGAGCAGTACTTC. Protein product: CASSDSSYEQYF.

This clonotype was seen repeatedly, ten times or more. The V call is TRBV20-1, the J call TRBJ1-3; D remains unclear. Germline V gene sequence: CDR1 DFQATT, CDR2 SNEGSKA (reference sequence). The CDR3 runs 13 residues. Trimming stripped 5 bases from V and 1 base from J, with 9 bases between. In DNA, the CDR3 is TGCAGTGCTGGCGATGGTTCTGGAAACACCATATATTTT. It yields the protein CSAGDGSGNTIYF.

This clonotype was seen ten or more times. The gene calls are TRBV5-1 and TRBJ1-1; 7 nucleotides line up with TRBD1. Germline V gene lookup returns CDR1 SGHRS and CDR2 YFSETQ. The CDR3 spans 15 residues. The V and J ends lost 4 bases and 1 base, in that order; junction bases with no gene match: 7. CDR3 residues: CASSTEGGANTEAFF. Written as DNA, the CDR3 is TGCGCCAGCAGCACAGAAGGGGGCGCGAACACTGAAGCTTTCTTT.

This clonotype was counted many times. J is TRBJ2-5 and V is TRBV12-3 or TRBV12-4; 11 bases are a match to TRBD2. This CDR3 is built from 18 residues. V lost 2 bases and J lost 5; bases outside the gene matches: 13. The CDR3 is CASSLRRLAGGLEETQYF. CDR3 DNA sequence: TGTGCCAGCAGTTTAAGGCGTCTAGCGGGAGGTTTGGAGGAGACCCAGTACTTC.

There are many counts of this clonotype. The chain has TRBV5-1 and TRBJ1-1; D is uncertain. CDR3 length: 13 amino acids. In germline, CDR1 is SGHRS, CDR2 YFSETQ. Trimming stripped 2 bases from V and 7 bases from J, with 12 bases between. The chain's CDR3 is CASSFGQSGEAFF. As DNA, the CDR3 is TGCGCCAGCAGCTTTGGGCAGTCCGGTGAAGCTTTCTTT.

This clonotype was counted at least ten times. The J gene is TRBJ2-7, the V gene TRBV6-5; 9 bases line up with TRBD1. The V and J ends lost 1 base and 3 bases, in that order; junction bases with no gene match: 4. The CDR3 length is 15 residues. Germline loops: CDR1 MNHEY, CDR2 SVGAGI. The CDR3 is CASSYFGTGFYEQYF. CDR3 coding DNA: TGTGCCAGCAGTTACTTCGGGACAGGGTTCTACGAGCAGTACTTC.

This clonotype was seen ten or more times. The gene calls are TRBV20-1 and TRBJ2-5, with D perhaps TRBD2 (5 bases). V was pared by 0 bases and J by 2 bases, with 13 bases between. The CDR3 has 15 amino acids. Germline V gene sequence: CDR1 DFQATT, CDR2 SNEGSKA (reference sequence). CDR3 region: CSARDARAGQETQYF. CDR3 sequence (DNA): TGCAGTGCTAGAGATGCGAGGGCGGGTCAAGAGACCCAGTACTTC.

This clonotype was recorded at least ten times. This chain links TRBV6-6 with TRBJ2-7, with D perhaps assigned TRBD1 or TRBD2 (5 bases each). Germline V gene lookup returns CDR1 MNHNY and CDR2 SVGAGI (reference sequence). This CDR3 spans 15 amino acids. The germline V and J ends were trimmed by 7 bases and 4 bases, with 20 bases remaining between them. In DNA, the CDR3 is TGTGCCAGCAAATTAAGCCCGGGGCCTGGTTACGAGCAGTACTTC. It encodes CASKLSPGPGYEQYF.

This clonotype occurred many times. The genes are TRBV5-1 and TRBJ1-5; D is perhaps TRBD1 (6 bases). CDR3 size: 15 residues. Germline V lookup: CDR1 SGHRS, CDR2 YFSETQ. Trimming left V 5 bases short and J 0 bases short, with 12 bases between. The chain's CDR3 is CASRDGTNSNQPQHF. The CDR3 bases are TGCGCCAGCAGGGACGGGACAAATAGCAATCAGCCCCAGCATTTT.

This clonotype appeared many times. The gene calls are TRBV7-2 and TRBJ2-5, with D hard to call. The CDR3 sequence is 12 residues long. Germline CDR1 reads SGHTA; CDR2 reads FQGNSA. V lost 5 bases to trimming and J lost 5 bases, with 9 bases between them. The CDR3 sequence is CASSPGRETQYF. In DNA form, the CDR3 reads TGTGCCAGCAGCCCCGGTAGGGAGACCCAGTACTTC. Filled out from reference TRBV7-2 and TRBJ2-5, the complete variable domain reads GAGVSQSPSNKVTEKGKDVELRCDPISGHTALYWYRQSLGQGLEFLIYFQGNSAPDKSGLPSDRFSAERTGGSVSTLTIQRTQQEDSAVYLCASSPGRETQYFGPGTRLLVL.

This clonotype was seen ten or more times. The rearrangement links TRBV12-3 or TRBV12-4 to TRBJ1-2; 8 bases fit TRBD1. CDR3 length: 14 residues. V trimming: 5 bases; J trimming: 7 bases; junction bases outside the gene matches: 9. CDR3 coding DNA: TGTGCCAGCAGTGGACAGGGCAGGATTGGTGGCTACACCTTC. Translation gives CASSGQGRIGGYTF.

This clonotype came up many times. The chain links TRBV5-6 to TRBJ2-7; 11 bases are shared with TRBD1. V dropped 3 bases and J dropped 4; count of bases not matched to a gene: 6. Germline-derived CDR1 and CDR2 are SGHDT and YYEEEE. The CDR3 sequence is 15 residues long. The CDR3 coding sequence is TGTGCCAGCAGCTGGTCCGGGACAGGGGGGTACGAGCAGTACTTC. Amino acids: CASSWSGTGGYEQYF.

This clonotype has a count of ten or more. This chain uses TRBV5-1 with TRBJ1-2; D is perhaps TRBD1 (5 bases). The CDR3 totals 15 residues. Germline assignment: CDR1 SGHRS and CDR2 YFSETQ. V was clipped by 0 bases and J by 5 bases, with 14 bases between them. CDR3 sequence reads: CASSLDAMGPYGYTF. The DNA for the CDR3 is TGCGCCAGCAGCTTGGATGCCATGGGGCCGTATGGCTACACCTTC.

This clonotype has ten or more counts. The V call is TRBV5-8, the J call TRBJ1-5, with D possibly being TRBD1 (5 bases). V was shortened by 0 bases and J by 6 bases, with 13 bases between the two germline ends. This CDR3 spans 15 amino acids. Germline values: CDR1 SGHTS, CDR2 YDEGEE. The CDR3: CASSLEGRAGQPQHF. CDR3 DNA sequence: TGTGCCAGCAGCTTGGAGGGCAGGGCCGGTCAGCCCCAGCATTTT.

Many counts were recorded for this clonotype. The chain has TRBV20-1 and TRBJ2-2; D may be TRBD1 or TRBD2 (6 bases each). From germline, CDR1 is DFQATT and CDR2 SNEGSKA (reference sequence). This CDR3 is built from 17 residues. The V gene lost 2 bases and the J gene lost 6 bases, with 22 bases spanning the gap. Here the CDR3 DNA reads TGCAGTGCTAGAAGGATTAGCGGCCTGGGGGGCGCCGGGGAGCTGTTTTTT. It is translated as CSARRISGLGGAGELFF.

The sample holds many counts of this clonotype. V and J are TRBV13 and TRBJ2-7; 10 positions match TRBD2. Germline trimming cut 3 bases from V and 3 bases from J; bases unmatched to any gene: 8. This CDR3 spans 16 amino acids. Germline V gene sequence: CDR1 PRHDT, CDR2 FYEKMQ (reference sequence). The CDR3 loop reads CASSLGLASILYEQYF. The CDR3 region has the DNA TGTGCCAGCAGCTTGGGACTAGCGAGTATCCTCTACGAGCAGTACTTC.

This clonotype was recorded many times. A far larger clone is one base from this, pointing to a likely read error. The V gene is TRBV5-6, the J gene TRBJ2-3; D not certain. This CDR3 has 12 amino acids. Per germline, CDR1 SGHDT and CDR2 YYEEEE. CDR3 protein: CDSSLGTDTQYF. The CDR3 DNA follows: TGTGACAGCAGTTTGGGGACAGATACGCAGTATTTT.

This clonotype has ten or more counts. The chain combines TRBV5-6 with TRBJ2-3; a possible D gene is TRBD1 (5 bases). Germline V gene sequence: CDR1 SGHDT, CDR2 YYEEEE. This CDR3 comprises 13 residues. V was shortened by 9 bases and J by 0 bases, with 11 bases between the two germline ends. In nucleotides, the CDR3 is TGTGCCATGGGGAAGGGGAGCACAGATACGCAGTATTTT. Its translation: CAMGKGSTDTQYF.

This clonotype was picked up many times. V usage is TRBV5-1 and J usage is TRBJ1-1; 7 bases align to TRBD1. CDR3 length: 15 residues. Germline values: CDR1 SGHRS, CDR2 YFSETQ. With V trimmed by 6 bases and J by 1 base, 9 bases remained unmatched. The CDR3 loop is CASTVLQGRNTEAFF. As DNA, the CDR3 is TGCGCCAGCACCGTTTTACAGGGGAGGAACACTGAAGCTTTCTTT. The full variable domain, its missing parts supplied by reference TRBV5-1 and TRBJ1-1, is KAGVTQTPRYLIKTRGQQVTLSCSPISGHRSVSWYQQTPGQGLQFLFEYFSETQRNKGNFPGRFSGRQFSNSRSEMNVSTLELGDSALYLCASTVLQGRNTEAFFGQGTRLTVV.

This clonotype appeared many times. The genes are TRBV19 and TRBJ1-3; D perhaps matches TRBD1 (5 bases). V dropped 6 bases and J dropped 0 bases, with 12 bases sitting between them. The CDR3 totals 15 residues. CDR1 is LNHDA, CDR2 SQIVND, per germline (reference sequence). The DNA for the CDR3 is TGTGCCAGTAGCACGGGACGGAGCTCTGGAAACACCATATATTTT. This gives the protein CASSTGRSSGNTIYF.

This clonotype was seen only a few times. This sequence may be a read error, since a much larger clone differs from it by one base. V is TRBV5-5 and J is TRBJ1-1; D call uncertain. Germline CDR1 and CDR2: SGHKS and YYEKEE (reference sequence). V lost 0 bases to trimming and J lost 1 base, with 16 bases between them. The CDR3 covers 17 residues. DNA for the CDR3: TGTGCCAGCAGCTTGGGGCGCGAAGGGTCAACGAACACTGAAGCTTTCTTT. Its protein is CASSLGREGSTNTEAFF.

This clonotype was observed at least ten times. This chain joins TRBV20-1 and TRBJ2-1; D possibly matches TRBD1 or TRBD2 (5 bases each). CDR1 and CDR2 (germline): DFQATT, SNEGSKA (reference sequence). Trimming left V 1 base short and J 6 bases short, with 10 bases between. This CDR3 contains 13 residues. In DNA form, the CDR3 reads TGCAGTGCTAGAGGGGACCCTGGCAATGAGCAGTTCTTC. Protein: CSARGDPGNEQFF.

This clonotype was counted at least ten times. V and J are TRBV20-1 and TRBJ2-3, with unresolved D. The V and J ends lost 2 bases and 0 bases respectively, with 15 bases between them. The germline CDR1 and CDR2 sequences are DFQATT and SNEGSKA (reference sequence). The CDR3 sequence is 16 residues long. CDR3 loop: CSARPVGVTSTDTQYF. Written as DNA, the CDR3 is TGCAGTGCTAGACCTGTTGGGGTGACTAGCACAGATACGCAGTATTTT.

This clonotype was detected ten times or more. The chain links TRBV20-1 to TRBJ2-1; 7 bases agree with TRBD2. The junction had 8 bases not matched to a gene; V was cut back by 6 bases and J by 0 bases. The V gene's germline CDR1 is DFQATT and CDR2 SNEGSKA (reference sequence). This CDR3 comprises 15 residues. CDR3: CSAFARETSYNEQFF. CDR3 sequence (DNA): TGCAGTGCCTTTGCGCGGGAGACCTCCTACAATGAGCAGTTCTTC.

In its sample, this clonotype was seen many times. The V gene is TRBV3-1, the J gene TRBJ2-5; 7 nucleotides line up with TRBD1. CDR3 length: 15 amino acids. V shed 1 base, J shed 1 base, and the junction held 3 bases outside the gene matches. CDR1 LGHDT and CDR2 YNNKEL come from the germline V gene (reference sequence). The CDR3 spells CASSQGQGPQETQYF. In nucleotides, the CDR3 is TGTGCCAGCAGCCAAGGACAGGGCCCCCAAGAGACCCAGTACTTC.